The 27 T cell receptor beta chains below all came from one sample that was sequenced in a study of identical twins. TCRdb independently ran MiXCR on the 5' RACE reads; one entry per CDR3 protein. This sample has nearly 650,000 distinct CDR3 sequences, with 7% to 7.5% found just once. This sample also belongs to another study, concerning yellow fever vaccine responses in identical twins.

Sequencing input: PBMCs. These receptors all stem from a young woman in good health.

The CDR3 DNA is TGTGCCAGCAGCCAAGCGCTTGGGAGCTACACCTTC. It codes for CASSQALGSYTF. This chain connects TRBV3-1 to TRBJ1-2; no firm D call. This CDR3 is 12 amino acids long. Germline V CDR1 and CDR2: LGHDT, YNNKEL (reference sequence). V was shortened by 1 base and J by 9 bases, with 9 bases between the two germline ends.

This clonotype was seen only a few times. The genes are TRBV3-1 and TRBJ1-2, with D possibly being TRBD1 (6 bases). Trimming stripped 1 base from V and 3 bases from J, with 12 bases between. CDR3 length equals 15 residues. CDR1 is LGHDT, CDR2 YNNKEL, per germline (reference sequence). In nucleotides, the CDR3 is TGTGCCAGCAGCCAAGGCAGGGGAGGTTACTATGGCTACACCTTC. Translation gives CASSQGRGGYYGYTF.

This clonotype was found a few times. This sequence joins TRBV5-5 and TRBJ2-5, with 11 positions matching TRBD2. V lost 1 base to trimming and J lost 5 bases; unmatched junction nucleotides: 4. Germline V CDR1 and CDR2: SGHKS, YYEKEE (reference sequence). The CDR3 runs to 15 residues. The CDR3: CASSLTSGSVETQYF. DNA for the CDR3: TGTGCCAGCAGCTTGACTAGCGGGAGTGTGGAGACCCAGTACTTC.

In its sample, this clonotype was seen many times. The genes are TRBV12-3 or TRBV12-4 and TRBJ1-4; D is uncertain. This CDR3 is 13 amino acids long. Trimming cost V 0 bases and J 4 bases, with 3 bases left between them. CDR3 in amino acids: CASSLASNEKLFF. In DNA form, the CDR3 reads TGTGCCAGCAGTTTAGCCAGTAATGAAAAACTGTTTTTT.

This clonotype was seen more than once but under ten times. Mismatch with germline at one junction end may stem from a read error. The rearrangement joins TRBV12-3 or TRBV12-4 to TRBJ2-3, with 11 bases identical to TRBD2. This CDR3 is built from 18 residues. CDR3 DNA sequence: TGTGCCTGCAGTCCCCGACAACTAGCGGGGGCCATCACAGATACGCAGTATTTT. It yields the protein CACSPRQLAGAITDTQYF.

The rearrangement joins TRBV12-3 or TRBV12-4 to TRBJ1-1, with D hard to call. This CDR3 contains 13 residues. The ends were cut back, 7 bases at V and 1 base at J, with 10 bases in the middle. CDR3 loop: CASTRAPNTEAFF. CDR3 bases: TGTGCCAGCACACGAGCCCCGAACACTGAAGCTTTCTTT.

This clonotype was observed at least ten times. The chain uses TRBV5-1 and TRBJ1-1; 8 positions agree with TRBD1. V trimming: 3 bases; J trimming: 0 bases; junction bases outside the gene matches: 7. The CDR3 has 16 residues. The germline CDR1 and CDR2 sequences are SGHRS and YFSETQ. As DNA, the CDR3 is TGCGCCAGCAGCTCAGGACAGGGCGGGATGAACACTGAAGCTTTCTTT. Translation: CASSSGQGGMNTEAFF.

This clonotype was picked up a small number of times. The V and J genes are TRBV4-1 and TRBJ2-7; D is perhaps TRBD2 (5 bases). The V and J ends lost 4 bases and 5 bases respectively, with 15 bases between them. CDR3 size: 14 residues. In germline, CDR1 is MGHRA, CDR2 YSYEKL. CDR3 in amino acids: CASSPRGKSHEQYV. The DNA of the CDR3 is TGCGCCAGCAGCCCAAGAGGGAAGAGCCACGAGCAGTACGTC.

The V gene is TRBV20-1, the J gene TRBJ1-2, with 7 bases fitting TRBD1. This CDR3 is built from 12 residues. CDR1 is DFQATT, CDR2 SNEGSKA, per germline (reference sequence). The trim removed 4 bases at V and 3 bases at J, leaving 2 bases unmatched. The CDR3 region is CSATGTDYGYTF. CDR3 nucleotides: TGCAGTGCTACAGGGACAGACTATGGCTACACCTTC.

The table lists this clonotype with a few counts. The chain combines TRBV9 with TRBJ2-5; TRBD1 matches 8 bases. From germline, CDR1 is SGDLS and CDR2 YYNGEE. CDR3 length: 16 residues. Trimming cost V 4 bases and J 4 bases; bases outside gene matches: 12. The CDR3 nucleotides are TGTGCCAGCAGCACGTACAGGGGGAGAAGTCCAGAGACCCAGTACTTC. Encoded protein: CASSTYRGRSPETQYF.

About this clonotype: With a much larger clone just one base away, this may be a read error. V usage is TRBV20-1 and J usage is TRBJ1-1; weak D call: TRBD1 (5 bases). CDR1 is DFQATT and CDR2 is SNEGSKA in the germline V gene (reference sequence). The CDR3 is 16 residues long. The chain's CDR3 is CCARDLRGWVNTEAFF. The CDR3 DNA follows: TGCTGTGCTAGAGATCTTAGGGGTTGGGTGAACACTGAAGCTTTCTTT.

This clonotype was seen at least ten times. The CDR3 sequence: CASSFGSSGRLEYF. CDR3 in DNA: TGTGCCAGCAGTTTCGGCTCTAGCGGGAGGCTAGAGTATTTT. The chain uses TRBV28 and TRBJ2-3; TRBD2 agrees at 11 bases. The CDR3 runs 14 residues. Germline CDR1 and CDR2: MDHEN and SYDVKM. J gave up 13 bases and V 3 bases, and 9 bases lay outside the gene matches.

Many counts were recorded for this clonotype. This rearrangement joins TRBV10-3 to TRBJ1-1; D is uncertain. The CDR3 runs to 14 residues. Germline CDR1 reads ENHRY; CDR2 reads SYGVKD. V was trimmed by 0 bases and J by 1 base, leaving 6 bases between them. The CDR3 loop is CAISESGKNTEAFF. CDR3 nucleotide sequence: TGTGCCATCAGTGAGTCGGGGAAGAACACTGAAGCTTTCTTT.

The chain carries TRBV5-6 and TRBJ2-7; TRBD2 matches 7 bases. V lost 6 bases, J lost 5 bases, and 17 bases stayed unmatched. The germline CDR1 and CDR2 sequences are SGHDT and YYEEEE. The length of the CDR3 is 16 residues. This CDR3 reads CASTQSIRRETDEQYF. CDR3 sequence (DNA): TGTGCCAGCACCCAGTCGATCCGGCGGGAGACGGACGAGCAGTACTTC.

This clonotype was picked up many times. The genes are TRBV27 and TRBJ2-5; TRBD2 matches at 8 bases. The CDR3 has 15 amino acids. Germline loops: CDR1 MNHEY, CDR2 SMNVEV (reference sequence). The V segment lost 2 bases and the J segment 3 bases; nucleotides outside the gene matches: 5. CDR3 DNA sequence: TGTGCCAGCAGTTTAGGACTAGCAAGAGAAGAGACCCAGTACTTC. Protein product: CASSLGLAREETQYF.

The chain couples TRBV6-1 to TRBJ2-7, with 7 bases fitting TRBD2. V was pared by 9 bases and J by 0 bases, with 5 bases of the junction left unmatched. Per germline, CDR1 MNHNS and CDR2 SASEGT. The CDR3 loop spans 13 amino acids. CDR3 DNA: TGTGCCAGTGGGGAGGGGAGCTCCTACGAGCAGTACTTC. Amino acids: CASGEGSSYEQYF.

This clonotype was seen a handful of times. The rearrangement joins TRBV29-1 to TRBJ2-1, with D perhaps matching TRBD2 (5 bases). This CDR3 comprises 13 residues. The V gene's germline CDR1 is SQVTM and CDR2 ANQGSEA. V lost 3 bases and J 0 bases, leaving 6 bases between the germline ends. The CDR3 is CSVDGSSYNEQFF. In nucleotides, the CDR3 is TGCAGCGTTGATGGGAGCTCCTACAATGAGCAGTTCTTC.

This clonotype was recorded a few times. The J gene is TRBJ2-5, the V gene TRBV6-5, with 10 nucleotides matching TRBD2. V was clipped by 8 bases and J by 5 bases; unmatched bases: 11. CDR3 length: 15 amino acids. Germline values: CDR1 MNHEY, CDR2 SVGAGI. The chain's CDR3 is CASGNLAGVFETQYF. CDR3 DNA: TGTGCCAGCGGTAACCTAGCGGGAGTCTTTGAGACCCAGTACTTC.

In this sample, this clonotype turned up a few times. This chain connects TRBV7-9 to TRBJ1-4, with unresolved D. This CDR3 has 14 residues. Trimming stripped 5 bases from V and 4 bases from J, with 11 bases between. Germline CDR1 reads SEHNR; CDR2 reads FQNEAQ (reference sequence). The CDR3 spells CASSPMTSNEKLFF. In DNA form, the CDR3 reads TGTGCCAGCAGCCCAATGACTAGTAATGAAAAACTGTTTTTT.

The chain links TRBV20-1 to TRBJ2-3; 10 nucleotides match TRBD2. Germline CDR1 reads DFQATT; CDR2 reads SNEGSKA (reference sequence). J gave up 1 base and V 2 bases, and 3 bases lay outside the gene matches. This CDR3 contains 15 residues. Written as DNA, the CDR3 is TGCAGTGCTAGACCTAGCGGGGGCCGCACAGATACGCAGTATTTT. Encoded protein: CSARPSGGRTDTQYF.

This clonotype has a count of ten or more. The genes are TRBV2 and TRBJ2-2, with D perhaps matching TRBD2 (6 bases). Trimming left V 6 bases short and J 3 bases short, with 11 bases between. Per the germline V gene, CDR1 is SNHLY and CDR2 is FYNNEI. The CDR3 sequence is 14 residues long. CDR3 sequence reads: CASSLLAYTGELFF. The CDR3 coding sequence is TGTGCCAGCAGCTTACTAGCTTACACCGGGGAGCTGTTTTTT.

This clonotype was seen only a few times. This chain uses TRBV2 with TRBJ2-2; possibly TRBD1 for D (6 bases). The CDR3 covers 17 residues. Trimming pared 1 base from V and 2 bases from J, leaving 14 bases between. Germline lookup yields CDR1 SNHLY and CDR2 FYNNEI. The CDR3 region has the DNA TGTGCCAGCAGTGAAGTGGTGGGGGCGCCTAACACCGGGGAGCTGTTTTTT. Amino acid sequence: CASSEVVGAPNTGELFF. The complete variable domain, with remaining parts taken from reference TRBV2 and TRBJ2-2, reads EPEVTQTPSHQVTQMGQEVILRCVPISNHLYFYWYRQILGQKVEFLVSFYNNEISEKSEIFDDQFSVERPDGSNFTLKIRSTKLEDSAMYFCASSEVVGAPNTGELFFGEGSRLTVL.

In DNA, the CDR3 is TGTGCCAGCAGCCAAGATCTTAGCGGGAGGGCCCTCAATTACAATGAGCAGTTCTTC. Residues: CASSQDLSGRALNYNEQFF. The chain has TRBV3-1 and TRBJ2-1, with TRBD2 identical over 11 bases. Germline assignment: CDR1 LGHDT and CDR2 YNNKEL (reference sequence). The CDR3 is 19 amino acids. J lost 4 bases, V lost 0 bases, and 11 bases had no gene match.

The V call is TRBV5-1, the J call TRBJ1-6; D not certain. Trimming took 3 bases from V and 7 from J, leaving 14 bases between them. The CDR3 sequence is 15 residues long. Germline V gives CDR1 SGHRS, CDR2 YFSETQ. The CDR3 spells CASSYLGRGNSPLHF. In DNA form, the CDR3 reads TGCGCCAGCAGCTACCTAGGACGCGGAAATTCACCCCTCCACTTT.

The genes are TRBV6-5 and TRBJ2-3; D possibly corresponds to TRBD2 (5 bases). V was pared by 2 bases and J by 0 bases, with 9 bases between. This CDR3 comprises 15 residues. The V gene's germline CDR1 is MNHEY and CDR2 SVGAGI. CDR3 DNA: TGTGCCAGCAGTTACCTAGCAGCTAGCACAGATACGCAGTATTTT. It encodes CASSYLAASTDTQYF.

The rearrangement links TRBV28 to TRBJ2-7; D is uncertain. This CDR3 has 13 residues. V gave up 6 bases and J gave up 5 bases, with 14 bases separating them. The germline gives CDR1 MDHEN, CDR2 SYDVKM. In DNA form, the CDR3 reads TGTGCCAGCAGCCCAGGTGGCAGGCACGAGCAGTACGTC. Translating it yields CASSPGGRHEQYV.

This clonotype was seen only a few times. The chain is built from TRBV7-6 and TRBJ2-5, with D perhaps assigned TRBD1 or TRBD2 (6 bases each). The length of the CDR3 is 15 residues. V was clipped by 2 bases and J by 1 base, with 11 bases between them. Looked up from germline, CDR1 is SGHVS and CDR2 is FNYEAQ. CDR3 in DNA: TGTGCCAGCAGCTTATTAGGGGGGATCCAAGAGACCCAGTACTTC. Its protein is CASSLLGGIQETQYF.